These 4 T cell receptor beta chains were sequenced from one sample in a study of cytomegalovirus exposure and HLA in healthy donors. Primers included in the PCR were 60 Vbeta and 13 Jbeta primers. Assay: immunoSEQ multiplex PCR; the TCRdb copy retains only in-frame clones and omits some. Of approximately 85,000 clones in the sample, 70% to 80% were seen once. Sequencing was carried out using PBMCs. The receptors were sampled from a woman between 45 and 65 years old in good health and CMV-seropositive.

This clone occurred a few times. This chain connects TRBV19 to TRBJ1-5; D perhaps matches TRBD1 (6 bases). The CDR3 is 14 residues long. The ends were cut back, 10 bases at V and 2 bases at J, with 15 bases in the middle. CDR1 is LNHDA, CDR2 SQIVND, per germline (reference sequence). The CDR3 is CATENRERNQPQHF. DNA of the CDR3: TGTGCCACCGAGAACAGGGAACGCAATCAGCCCCAGCATTTT. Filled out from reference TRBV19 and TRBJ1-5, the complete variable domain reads DGGITQSPKYLFRKEGQNVTLSCEQNLNHDAMYWYRQDPGQGLRLIYYSQIVNDFQKGDIAEGYSVSREKKESFPLTVTSAQKNPTAFYLCATENRERNQPQHFGDGTRLSIL.

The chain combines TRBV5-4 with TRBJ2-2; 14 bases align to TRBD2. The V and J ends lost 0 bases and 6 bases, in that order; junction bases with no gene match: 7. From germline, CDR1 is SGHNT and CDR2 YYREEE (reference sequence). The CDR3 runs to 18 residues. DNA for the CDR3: TGTGCCAGCAGCTTGGTACCGGGACTAGCGGGAGAGGCCGGGGAGCTGTTTTTT. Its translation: CASSLVPGLAGEAGELFF.

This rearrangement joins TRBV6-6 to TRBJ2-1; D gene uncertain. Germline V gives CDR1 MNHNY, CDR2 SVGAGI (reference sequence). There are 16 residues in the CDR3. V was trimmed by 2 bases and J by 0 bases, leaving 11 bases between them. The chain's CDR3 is CASSYSGSSSYNEQFF. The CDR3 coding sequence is TGTGCCAGCAGTTACAGTGGCTCAAGCTCCTACAATGAGCAGTTCTTC.

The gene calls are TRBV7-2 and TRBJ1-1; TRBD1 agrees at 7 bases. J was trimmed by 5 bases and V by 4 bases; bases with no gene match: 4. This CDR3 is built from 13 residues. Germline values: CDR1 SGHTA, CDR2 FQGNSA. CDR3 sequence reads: CASSSGQATEAFF. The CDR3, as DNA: TGTGCCAGCAGCTCCGGACAGGCTACTGAAGCTTTCTTT.